This T cell receptor beta chain was identified during a study of regulatory T cells in long-lasting Graves disease. Specified time point: persistent/refractory GD, antithyroid drugs over 5 years with positive TRAb. The TCR library was prepared using RNA isolated from PBMCs. As collected, the peripheral blood samples measured 7.5 to 9 milliliters each and went into EDTA tubes. V shed 3 bases and J 6 bases; nucleotides not matched to a gene: 10. Looked up from germline, CDR1 is ENHRY and CDR2 is SYGVKD. The CDR3 runs to 15 residues. Details on this clonotype: Its matching antigen is unknown.

Study outcomes and limitations: Persistent disease samples used TRBV28, TRBJ1-2 and TRBJ2-5 preferentially.

Investigators prepared the TCR beta libraries by applying iRepertoire HTBI primers and Arm-PCR of CDR3 regions. TCRdb processed the multiplex PCR reads anew with MiXCR; each CDR3 protein has one entry. The sample shows 350,000 to 500,000 distinct CDR3 sequences, approximately 22% of them seen only once. The TCR was taken from a female donor with Graves disease. V is TRBV10-3 and J is TRBJ2-7; TRBD2 agrees at 8 bases. The input for sequencing was peripheral blood mononuclear cells (PBMCs), taken when the disease was refractory, from a patient treated with antithyroid drugs. Written as DNA, the CDR3 is TGTGCCATCAGTGATAAAGAGGGACTAGATCGCGAGCAGTACTTC. Translated: CAISDKEGLDREQYF.